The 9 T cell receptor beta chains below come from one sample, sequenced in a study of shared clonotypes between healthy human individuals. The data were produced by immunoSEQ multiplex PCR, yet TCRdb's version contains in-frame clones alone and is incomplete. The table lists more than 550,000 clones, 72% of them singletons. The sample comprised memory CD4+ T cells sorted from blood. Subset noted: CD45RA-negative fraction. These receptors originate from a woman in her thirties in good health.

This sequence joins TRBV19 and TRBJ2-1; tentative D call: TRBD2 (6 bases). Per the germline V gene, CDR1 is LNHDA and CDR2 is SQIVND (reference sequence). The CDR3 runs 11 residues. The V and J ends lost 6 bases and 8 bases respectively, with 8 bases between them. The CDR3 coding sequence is TGTGCCAGTAGATCGGGGGATGAGCAGTTCTTC. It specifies CASRSGDEQFF.

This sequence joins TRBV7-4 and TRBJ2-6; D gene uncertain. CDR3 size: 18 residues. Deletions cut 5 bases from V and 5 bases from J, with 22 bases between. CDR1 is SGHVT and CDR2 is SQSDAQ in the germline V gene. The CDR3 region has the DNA TGTGCCAGCAGCACCGGTTGCAGCTCACAAAGTCGGGCCAACGTCCTGACTTTC. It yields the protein CASSTGCSSQSRANVLTF.

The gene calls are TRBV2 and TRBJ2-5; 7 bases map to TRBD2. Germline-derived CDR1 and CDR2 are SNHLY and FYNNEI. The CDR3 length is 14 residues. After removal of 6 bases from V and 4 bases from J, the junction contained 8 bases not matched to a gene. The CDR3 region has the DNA TGTGCCAGCAGACGGGGGGACTACACAGAGACCCAGTACTTC. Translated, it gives CASRRGDYTETQYF. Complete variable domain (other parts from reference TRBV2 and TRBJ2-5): EPEVTQTPSHQVTQMGQEVILRCVPISNHLYFYWYRQILGQKVEFLVSFYNNEISEKSEIFDDQFSVERPDGSNFTLKIRSTKLEDSAMYFCASRRGDYTETQYFGPGTRLLVL.

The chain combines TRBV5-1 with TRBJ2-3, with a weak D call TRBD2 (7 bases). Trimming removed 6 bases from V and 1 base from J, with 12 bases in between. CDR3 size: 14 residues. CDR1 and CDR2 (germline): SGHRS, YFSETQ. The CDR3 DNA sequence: TGCGCCAGCACCCCCGGGGGGCGCACAGATACGCAGTATTTT. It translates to CASTPGGRTDTQYF.

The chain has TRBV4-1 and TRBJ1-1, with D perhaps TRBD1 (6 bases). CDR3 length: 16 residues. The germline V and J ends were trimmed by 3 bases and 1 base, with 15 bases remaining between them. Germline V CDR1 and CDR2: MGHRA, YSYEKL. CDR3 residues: CASSHRGGNKNTEAFF. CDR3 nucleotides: TGCGCCAGCAGCCACCGGGGGGGCAACAAGAACACTGAAGCTTTCTTT.

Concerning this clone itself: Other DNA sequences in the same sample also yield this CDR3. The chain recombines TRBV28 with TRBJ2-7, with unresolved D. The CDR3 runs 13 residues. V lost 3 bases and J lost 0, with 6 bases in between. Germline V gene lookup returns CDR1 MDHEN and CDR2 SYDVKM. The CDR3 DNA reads TGTGCCAGCAGTTTCGGATCCTCCTACGAGCAGTACTTC. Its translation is CASSFGSSYEQYF.

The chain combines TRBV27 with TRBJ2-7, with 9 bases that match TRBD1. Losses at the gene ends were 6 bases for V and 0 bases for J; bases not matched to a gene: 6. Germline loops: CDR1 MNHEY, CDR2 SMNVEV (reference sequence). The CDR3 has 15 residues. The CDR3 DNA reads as TGTGCCAGCAGCTCGGGACAGGGAAGCTCCTACGAGCAGTACTTC. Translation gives CASSSGQGSSYEQYF.

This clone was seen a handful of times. The CDR3 bases are TGTGCCAGCTCACCAAGTCAGGGGAACCATGGCTACACCTTC. Protein: CASSPSQGNHGYTF. The chain joins TRBV18 to TRBJ1-2, with D maybe TRBD1 (6 bases). This CDR3 region has 14 residues. With 2 bases removed from V and 6 bases from J, the gap between germline ends came to 13 bases. Germline CDR1 and CDR2: KGHSH and LQKENI.

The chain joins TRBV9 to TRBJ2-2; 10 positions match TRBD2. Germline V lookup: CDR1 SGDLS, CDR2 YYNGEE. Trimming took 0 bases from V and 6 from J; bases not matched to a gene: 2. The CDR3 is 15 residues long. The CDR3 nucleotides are TGTGCCAGCAGCGTAGGTAGCGGGAGGTCCGGGGAGCTGTTTTTT. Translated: CASSVGSGRSGELFF. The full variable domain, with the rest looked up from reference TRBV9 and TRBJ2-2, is DSGVTQTPKHLITATGQRVTLRCSPRSGDLSVYWYQQSLDQGLQFLIQYYNGEERAKGNILERFSAQQFPDLHSELNLSSLELGDSALYFCASSVGSGRSGELFFGEGSRLTVL.